The rows below give T cell receptor beta chains drawn from one sample of a study of control samples from healthy donors and cancer patients. This table comes from immunoSEQ multiplex PCR, and its TCRdb copy is limited to in-frame clones, with some not included. The sample contains tens of thousands of clones, approximately 90% of which appear only once. The specimen was PBMCs. The receptors here all came from a man aged 40-49 years with colorectal cancer. The CDR3 runs from the conserved cysteine through the conserved F or W. Fields, in order: D gene, CDR3 length, V gene, J gene, clone size, CDR3 DNA, CDR3 protein. The D gene is left open where the match is weak. Size is stated for part of the rows, as once, few or many counts, or as a class when the clone is expanded.

d_gene: .
len: 14
v_gene: TRBV4-1
j_gene: TRBJ2-1
abundance: .
CDR3nt: TGCGCCAGCTCTCCCCTGGACGCCTACAATGAGCAGTTCTTC
CDR3aa: CASSPLDAYNEQFF

d_gene: TRBD2
len: 15
v_gene: TRBV11-3
j_gene: TRBJ2-2
abundance: .
CDR3nt: TGTGCCAGCAGCTTAACTAGCGGGAACACCGGGGAGCTGTTTTTT
CDR3aa: CASSLTSGNTGELFF

d_gene: TRBD1
len: 15
v_gene: TRBV27
j_gene: TRBJ2-7
abundance: .
CDR3nt: TGTGCCAGCAGTTTATCTCGGGACAGGGGTTACGAGCAGTACTTC
CDR3aa: CASSLSRDRGYEQYF

d_gene: .
len: 12
v_gene: TRBV18
j_gene: TRBJ1-1
abundance: .
CDR3nt: TGTGCCAGCGGACACGGCAACACTGAAGCTTTCTTT
CDR3aa: CASGHGNTEAFF

d_gene: .
len: 14
v_gene: TRBV27
j_gene: TRBJ2-7
abundance: .
CDR3nt: TGTGCCAGCAGTTCGAGGGACTCCATGGGCGAGCAGTACTTC
CDR3aa: CASSSRDSMGEQYF

d_gene: .
len: 11
v_gene: TRBV19
j_gene: TRBJ1-1
abundance: .
CDR3nt: TGTGCCAGTAGCGAGTACACTGAAGCTTTCTTT
CDR3aa: CASSEYTEAFF

d_gene: TRBD1
len: 13
v_gene: TRBV15
j_gene: TRBJ2-7
abundance: .
CDR3nt: TGTGCCACGGGGACAGGTCCTTCCTACGAGCAGTACTTC
CDR3aa: CATGTGPSYEQYF

d_gene: TRBD1
len: 15
v_gene: TRBV9
j_gene: TRBJ2-5
abundance: .
CDR3nt: TGTGCCAGCAGCCTAGGGACAGGGGTTCAAGAGACCCAGTACTTC
CDR3aa: CASSLGTGVQETQYF

d_gene: TRBD1
len: 14
v_gene: TRBV28
j_gene: TRBJ1-1
abundance: .
CDR3nt: TGTGCCAGCAGTGACAGGGTACAGGGCACTGAAGCTTTCTTT
CDR3aa: CASSDRVQGTEAFF

d_gene: TRBD1
len: 16
v_gene: TRBV7-9
j_gene: TRBJ1-5
abundance: few
CDR3nt: TGTGCCAGCAGCTATACAGGGGGTTATAGCAATCAGCCCCAGCATTTT
CDR3aa: CASSYTGGYSNQPQHF

d_gene: .
len: 12
v_gene: TRBV6-6
j_gene: TRBJ2-7
abundance: .
CDR3nt: TGTGCCAGCACCATACAGGGCTACGAGCAGTACTTC
CDR3aa: CASTIQGYEQYF

d_gene: .
len: 14
v_gene: TRBV7-9
j_gene: TRBJ2-7
abundance: .
CDR3nt: TGTGCCAGCAGCTCCCCTCTACGGCCTTACGAGCAGTACTTC
CDR3aa: CASSSPLRPYEQYF

d_gene: .
len: 12
v_gene: TRBV5-1
j_gene: TRBJ2-5
abundance: .
CDR3nt: TGCGCCAGCAGCTTGTACGATCAGTATGTCCACTTC
CDR3aa: CASSLYDQYVHF

d_gene: TRBD1
len: 15
v_gene: TRBV28
j_gene: TRBJ1-5
abundance: .
CDR3nt: TGTGCCAGCAGTCCCGGGACAGGGGTGGGCCAGCCCCAGCATTTT
CDR3aa: CASSPGTGVGQPQHF

d_gene: .
len: 13
v_gene: TRBV5-3
j_gene: TRBJ2-3
abundance: .
CDR3nt: TGTGCCAGAAGCAGGGACCGCGTCGATACGCAGTATTTT
CDR3aa: CARSRDRVDTQYF

d_gene: TRBD2
len: 15
v_gene: TRBV9
j_gene: TRBJ2-5
abundance: .
CDR3nt: TGTGCCAGCAGCGTAGGTCTAGCGGTTCAAGAGACCCAGTACTTC
CDR3aa: CASSVGLAVQETQYF

d_gene: .
len: 14
v_gene: TRBV6-5
j_gene: TRBJ2-7
abundance: once
CDR3nt: TGTGCCAGCAGTCTAGGAGAGGTCGCAGACGAGCAGTACTTC
CDR3aa: CASSLGEVADEQYF

d_gene: TRBD1
len: 15
v_gene: TRBV7-9
j_gene: TRBJ2-7
abundance: .
CDR3nt: TGTGCCAGCAGCCGCTACGGGACAGGGACCTACGAGCAGTACTTC
CDR3aa: CASSRYGTGTYEQYF

d_gene: TRBD1
len: 15
v_gene: TRBV9
j_gene: TRBJ1-5
abundance: .
CDR3nt: TGTGCCAGCAGCCCGTCCGGGACAGCTAATCAGCCCCAGCATTTT
CDR3aa: CASSPSGTANQPQHF

d_gene: .
len: 17
v_gene: TRBV3-1/TRBV3-2
j_gene: TRBJ1-1
abundance: .
CDR3nt: TGTGCCAGCAGCCAAGTGACAGGCCGGGGAGGGGACACTGAAGCTTTCTTT
CDR3aa: CASSQVTGRGGDTEAFF

d_gene: TRBD1
len: 18
v_gene: TRBV3-1/TRBV3-2
j_gene: TRBJ1-5
abundance: .
CDR3nt: TGTGCCAGCAGCCAAGACTTGCCGGCGGCAGGGGGAATGGAGCCCCAGCATTTT
CDR3aa: CASSQDLPAAGGMEPQHF

d_gene: .
len: 14
v_gene: TRBV6-5
j_gene: TRBJ1-3
abundance: .
CDR3nt: TGTGCCAGCAGTTACCTCGGGCCTCAAAACACCATATATTTT
CDR3aa: CASSYLGPQNTIYF

d_gene: .
len: 14
v_gene: TRBV2
j_gene: TRBJ2-3
abundance: .
CDR3nt: TGTGCCAGCAAGGCAGGGGTCCTCACAGATACGCAGTATTTT
CDR3aa: CASKAGVLTDTQYF

d_gene: .
len: 13
v_gene: TRBV28
j_gene: TRBJ1-4
abundance: .
CDR3nt: TGTGCCAGCAGTTCCCGCAATAATGAAAAACTGTTTTTT
CDR3aa: CASSSRNNEKLFF

d_gene: TRBD1
len: 15
v_gene: TRBV7-6
j_gene: TRBJ1-5
abundance: .
CDR3nt: TGTGCCAGCAGCTTACAGGGGGCCAGCAATCAGCCCCAGCATTTT
CDR3aa: CASSLQGASNQPQHF

d_gene: .
len: 14
v_gene: TRBV6-6
j_gene: TRBJ2-3
abundance: .
CDR3nt: TGTGCCAGCAGTCATTACTTCCAAGCAGATACGCAGTATTTT
CDR3aa: CASSHYFQADTQYF

d_gene: TRBD1
len: 14
v_gene: TRBV20-1
j_gene: TRBJ1-5
abundance: .
CDR3nt: TGCAGTGCGAGTGGTCGACAGGGTGATCAGCCCCAGCATTTT
CDR3aa: CSASGRQGDQPQHF

d_gene: .
len: 12
v_gene: TRBV30
j_gene: TRBJ2-1
abundance: .
CDR3nt: TGTGCCTGGGGTGACAACTACAATGAGCAGTTCTTC
CDR3aa: CAWGDNYNEQFF

d_gene: .
len: 15
v_gene: TRBV30
j_gene: TRBJ2-1
abundance: .
CDR3nt: TGTGCCTGGAGTGTTGAGAGTAGCCGATACAATGAGCAGTTCTTC
CDR3aa: CAWSVESSRYNEQFF

d_gene: TRBD1
len: 13
v_gene: TRBV24-1
j_gene: TRBJ2-3
abundance: .
CDR3nt: TGTGCCACCAGTGATTTACAGGGGTATACGCAGTATTTT
CDR3aa: CATSDLQGYTQYF

d_gene: .
len: 16
v_gene: TRBV5-5
j_gene: TRBJ2-5
abundance: .
CDR3nt: TGTGCCAGCAGCTTACAAATAGGGGGAGGGCTAGAGACCCAGTACTTC
CDR3aa: CASSLQIGGGLETQYF

d_gene: .
len: 18
v_gene: TRBV4-1
j_gene: TRBJ2-6
abundance: .
CDR3nt: TGCGCCAGCAGCCCAAGGACAGTCGAAACCTCTGGGGCCAACGTCCTGACTTTC
CDR3aa: CASSPRTVETSGANVLTF

d_gene: TRBD1
len: 14
v_gene: TRBV7-2
j_gene: TRBJ2-3
abundance: .
CDR3nt: TGTGCCAGCAGCCCGGGACAGTCCACAGATACGCAGTATTTT
CDR3aa: CASSPGQSTDTQYF

d_gene: .
len: 17
v_gene: TRBV30
j_gene: TRBJ2-6
abundance: .
CDR3nt: TGTGCCTGGAGTGACAGGGCCCCCATCTCTGGGGCCAACGTCCTGACTTTC
CDR3aa: CAWSDRAPISGANVLTF

d_gene: .
len: 15
v_gene: TRBV19
j_gene: TRBJ1-5
abundance: once
CDR3nt: TGTGCCAGCGCCCTAGCCGCCTTTGGGGGTCAGCCCCAGCATTTT
CDR3aa: CASALAAFGGQPQHF

d_gene: TRBD1
len: 13
v_gene: TRBV5-5
j_gene: TRBJ1-1
abundance: .
CDR3nt: TGTGCCAGCAGCGTAGACAGGGCGACTGAAGCTTTCTTT
CDR3aa: CASSVDRATEAFF

d_gene: .
len: 14
v_gene: TRBV7-2
j_gene: TRBJ2-7
abundance: .
CDR3nt: TGTGCCAGCAGCTTAGGGGTTAGCGTCTACGAGCAGTACTTC
CDR3aa: CASSLGVSVYEQYF

d_gene: TRBD2
len: 17
v_gene: TRBV6-1
j_gene: TRBJ2-7
abundance: .
CDR3nt: TGTGCCAGCAGTGATCCCGGACTAGCGGGAGGCTGGGGGGAGCAGTACTTC
CDR3aa: CASSDPGLAGGWGEQYF

d_gene: .
len: 14
v_gene: TRBV9
j_gene: TRBJ2-5
abundance: .
CDR3nt: TGTGCCAGCACCACGGGAACATCCCCAGAGACCCAGTACTTC
CDR3aa: CASTTGTSPETQYF

d_gene: .
len: 13
v_gene: TRBV30
j_gene: TRBJ2-5
abundance: .
CDR3nt: TGTGCCTGGAGTCTGGACGTCGACGAGACCCAGTACTTC
CDR3aa: CAWSLDVDETQYF

d_gene: .
len: 17
v_gene: TRBV9
j_gene: TRBJ2-1
abundance: .
CDR3nt: TGTGCCAGCAGCGTAGAACTTCGGGTAGCCTCCTACAATGAGCAGTTCTTC
CDR3aa: CASSVELRVASYNEQFF

d_gene: .
len: 16
v_gene: TRBV7-9
j_gene: TRBJ1-1
abundance: .
CDR3nt: TGTGCCAGCAGCTCGGGGGGAGTCGGCATGAACACTGAAGCTTTCTTT
CDR3aa: CASSSGGVGMNTEAFF

d_gene: TRBD1
len: 17
v_gene: TRBV6-1
j_gene: TRBJ2-2
abundance: .
CDR3nt: TGTGCCAGCAGTGAGCTCACAGGGGCGGCGAACACCGGGGAGCTGTTTTTT
CDR3aa: CASSELTGAANTGELFF

d_gene: .
len: 17
v_gene: TRBV25-1
j_gene: TRBJ1-4
abundance: .
CDR3nt: TGTGCCAGCAGTGAATACTGGCAGGGGCCTTTTAATGAAAAACTGTTTTTT
CDR3aa: CASSEYWQGPFNEKLFF

d_gene: .
len: 15
v_gene: TRBV27
j_gene: TRBJ1-6
abundance: once
CDR3nt: TGTGCCAGCAGCTGGCGGGACTCCTATAATTCACCCCTCCACTTT
CDR3aa: CASSWRDSYNSPLHF

d_gene: .
len: 14
v_gene: TRBV28
j_gene: TRBJ1-1
abundance: once
CDR3nt: TGTGCCAGCAGTTTAACCCCGGGCAGGACTGAAGCTTTCTTT
CDR3aa: CASSLTPGRTEAFF

d_gene: TRBD1
len: 14
v_gene: TRBV27
j_gene: TRBJ1-4
abundance: .
CDR3nt: TGTGCCAGCAGCCGAGGGGGCGGGCATGAAAAACTGTTTTTT
CDR3aa: CASSRGGGHEKLFF

d_gene: .
len: 13
v_gene: TRBV12-3/TRBV12-4
j_gene: TRBJ1-5
abundance: .
CDR3nt: TGTGCCAGCAGTTTGGGAATCGGCCAGCCCCAGCATTTT
CDR3aa: CASSLGIGQPQHF

d_gene: .
len: 13
v_gene: TRBV5-1
j_gene: TRBJ1-6
abundance: .
CDR3nt: TGCGCCAGCAGCTTGGCAGGCAGGTCACCCCTCCACTTT
CDR3aa: CASSLAGRSPLHF

d_gene: .
len: 14
v_gene: TRBV2
j_gene: TRBJ1-1
abundance: .
CDR3nt: TGTGCCAGCAGTGAAGTAGGGAGGAACACTGAAGCTTTCTTT
CDR3aa: CASSEVGRNTEAFF

d_gene: .
len: 10
v_gene: TRBV24-1
j_gene: TRBJ2-7
abundance: medium-sized
CDR3nt: TGTGTAAATCTCCCGACTACTGCGTACTTC
CDR3aa: CVNLPTTAYF